Below, 20 T cell receptor beta chains from the same sample are listed, as sequenced in a study of PD-L1 blockade in urothelial cancer (dated by TCRdb to the late 2010s). To prepare the library, the immunoSEQ multiplex PCR assay was applied. Drawn from immuneACCESS, this table holds only the in-frame rearrangements with V and J called that TCRdb kept. Clones are partly lost; checked studies trace under half to an unresolved V gene and leave the rest unexplained. Recorded for this sample are 45,000 to 50,000 clones; approximately 88% of them occurred a single time. Roughly 3.9% of the sample rests with the top ten. The specimen was PBMCs, collected around atezolizumab (anti-PD-L1) treatment. Source of these receptors: an elderly man with urothelial cancer.

The gene calls are TRBV30 and TRBJ2-2; 11 bases match TRBD2. Losses at the gene ends were 5 bases for V and 6 bases for J; bases not matched to a gene: 8. The CDR3 runs 15 residues. The germline V gene has CDR1 GTSNPN and CDR2 SVGIG (reference sequence). The CDR3 spells CAWRTSGSPPGELFF. The CDR3 bases are TGTGCCTGGCGAACTAGCGGGAGTCCCCCCGGGGAGCTGTTTTTT. The full variable domain, completed using reference TRBV30 and TRBJ2-2, is SQTIHQWPATLVQPVGSPLSLECTVEGTSNPNLYWYRQAAGRGLQLLFYSVGIGQISSEVPQNLSASRPQDRQFILSSKKLLLSDSGFYLCAWRTSGSPPGELFFGEGSRLTVL.

The CDR3 region has the DNA TGCAGCGTTGAGAGACAGGGCACCGGGGAGCTGTTTTTT. It is translated as CSVERQGTGELFF. V usage is TRBV29-1 and J usage is TRBJ2-2; 7 nucleotides line up with TRBD1. CDR1 is SQVTM and CDR2 is ANQGSEA in the germline V gene. This CDR3 is 13 amino acids long. The trim removed 3 bases at V and 4 bases at J, leaving 2 bases unmatched.

V usage is TRBV4-1 and J usage is TRBJ2-1; TRBD2 might be the D (6 bases). The V end was cut by 2 bases, the J end by 4 bases, with 12 bases between. CDR1 is MGHRA, CDR2 YSYEKL, per germline. The CDR3 runs to 15 residues. CDR3 sequence reads: CASSQTDGLYNEQFF. The CDR3 coding sequence is TGCGCCAGCAGCCAAACGGACGGACTATACAATGAGCAGTTCTTC.

The chain is built from TRBV6-1 and TRBJ2-7; a weak D match, TRBD1 (6 bases). The V gene lost 2 bases and the J gene lost 2 bases, with 16 bases spanning the gap. Germline V gene data show CDR1 as MNHNS and CDR2 as SASEGT. This CDR3 comprises 16 residues. This chain's CDR3 is CASSERWGQGPYEQYF. The CDR3 DNA is TGTGCCAGCAGTGAACGGTGGGGACAAGGACCCTACGAGCAGTACTTC.

The chain employs TRBV19 and TRBJ1-5; unclear D gene. The germline V gene encodes CDR1 LNHDA and CDR2 SQIVND (reference sequence). Deletions cut 10 bases from V and 5 bases from J, with 27 bases between. The CDR3 contains 17 residues. The CDR3 DNA sequence: TGTGCCATTCAGACGAGGGTCCTAAATCTCCTCCATCAGCCCCAGCATTTT. Protein: CAIQTRVLNLLHQPQHF.

The rearrangement links TRBV18 to TRBJ1-1, with D uncertain. V dropped 2 bases and J dropped 0 bases, with 4 bases sitting between them. The CDR3 loop spans 13 amino acids. Germline lookup yields CDR1 KGHSH and CDR2 LQKENI. Here the CDR3 DNA reads TGTGCCAGCTCACCATCAGTGAACACTGAAGCTTTCTTT. Translated, it gives CASSPSVNTEAFF. Filled out from reference TRBV18 and TRBJ1-1, the complete variable domain reads NAGVMQNPRHLVRRRGQEARLRCSPMKGHSHVYWYRQLPEEGLKFMVYLQKENIIDESGMPKERFSAEFPKEGPSILRIQQVVRGDSAAYFCASSPSVNTEAFFGQGTRLTVV.

The chain joins TRBV6-1 to TRBJ2-1; maybe TRBD1 (6 bases). The V end lost 4 bases, the J end lost 3 bases, and 10 bases lay between the germline ends. The germline gives CDR1 MNHNS, CDR2 SASEGT. This CDR3 spans 14 amino acids. The CDR3 is CASSARQVYNEQFF. The CDR3 DNA reads TGTGCCAGCAGTGCCAGACAGGTCTACAATGAGCAGTTCTTC.

The J gene is TRBJ1-1, the V gene TRBV11-2, with D possibly TRBD1 on 5 matching bases. Germline V gene data show CDR1 as SGHAT and CDR2 as FQNNGV. This CDR3 region has 15 residues. The V and J ends lost 6 bases and 0 bases respectively, with 14 bases between them. Here the CDR3 reads CASSQRGGLNTEAFF. The CDR3 coding sequence is TGTGCCAGCAGTCAAAGGGGAGGATTGAACACTGAAGCTTTCTTT.

The chain joins TRBV11-2 to TRBJ2-7; the D gene is possibly TRBD2 (6 bases). The CDR3 is 13 residues long. The V gene lost 1 base and the J gene lost 5 bases, with 9 bases spanning the gap. Germline values: CDR1 SGHAT, CDR2 FQNNGV. The CDR3 region is CASSLVPGDEQYF. The CDR3 region has the DNA TGTGCCAGCAGCTTAGTACCGGGGGACGAGCAGTACTTC.

This chain joins TRBV10-3 and TRBJ1-1; D is undetermined. Trimming removed 7 bases from V and 3 bases from J, with 6 bases in between. The CDR3 has 11 amino acids. Germline CDR1 ENHRY, CDR2 SYGVKD. CDR3 amino acids: CAIMRDTEAFF. The CDR3 bases are TGTGCCATCATGCGGGACACTGAAGCTTTCTTT.

The chain carries TRBV10-1 and TRBJ2-7; TRBD2 is a possible D gene (5 bases). The CDR3 spans 14 residues. CDR1 and CDR2 from the germline V gene are WNHNN and SYGVQD (reference sequence). The germline V and J ends were trimmed by 0 bases and 0 bases, with 6 bases remaining between them. CDR3 region: CASSESGSSYEQYF. The CDR3 bases are TGCGCCAGCAGTGAGTCTGGGAGCTCCTACGAGCAGTACTTC.

The chain carries TRBV27 and TRBJ1-1; D not certain. Looked up from germline, CDR1 is MNHEY and CDR2 is SMNVEV (reference sequence). CDR3 size: 14 residues. The V and J ends lost 6 bases and 5 bases respectively, with 16 bases between them. The CDR3 reads CASSHPFRSTEAFF. The DNA of the CDR3 is TGTGCCAGCAGCCACCCCTTTCGGTCGACTGAAGCTTTCTTT.

The genes are TRBV19 and TRBJ1-5; 7 nucleotides align to TRBD1. Germline CDR1 and CDR2: LNHDA and SQIVND (reference sequence). The CDR3 runs to 13 residues. V lost 7 bases and J lost 6; bases outside the gene matches: 6. CDR3 sequence reads: CASTGTEGQPQHF. The DNA of the CDR3 is TGTGCCAGTACCGGGACAGAGGGTCAGCCCCAGCATTTT. The full variable domain, with the rest looked up from reference TRBV19 and TRBJ1-5, is DGGITQSPKYLFRKEGQNVTLSCEQNLNHDAMYWYRQDPGQGLRLIYYSQIVNDFQKGDIAEGYSVSREKKESFPLTVTSAQKNPTAFYLCASTGTEGQPQHFGDGTRLSIL.

The genes are TRBV9 and TRBJ2-1, with D possibly being TRBD2 (5 bases). V was cut by 3 bases and J by 3 bases, with 16 bases left in between. Germline V gene lookup returns CDR1 SGDLS and CDR2 YYNGEE. The CDR3 length is 16 residues. The CDR3 loop reads CASSASLDYVYNEQFF. In DNA form, the CDR3 reads TGTGCCAGCAGCGCCTCGCTTGACTACGTCTACAATGAGCAGTTCTTC.

The sample holds a few counts of this clone. The chain couples TRBV29-1 to TRBJ1-1, with D uncertain. CDR1 and CDR2 from the germline V gene are SQVTM and ANQGSEA. V lost 4 bases, J lost 0 bases, and 6 bases lay in between. This CDR3 is 12 amino acids long. The CDR3 sequence: CSVVLLNTEAFF. In DNA, the CDR3 is TGCAGCGTTGTTTTATTGAACACTGAAGCTTTCTTT.

The chain carries TRBV19 and TRBJ2-4; D unresolved. This CDR3 has 10 residues. V lost 10 bases to trimming and J lost 7 bases, with 8 bases between them. Germline values: CDR1 LNHDA, CDR2 SQIVND (reference sequence). CDR3 nucleotides: TGTGCCACCAGAGGTAACATTCAGTACTTC. It encodes CATRGNIQYF. Filled out from reference TRBV19 and TRBJ2-4, the complete variable domain reads DGGITQSPKYLFRKEGQNVTLSCEQNLNHDAMYWYRQDPGQGLRLIYYSQIVNDFQKGDIAEGYSVSREKKESFPLTVTSAQKNPTAFYLCATRGNIQYFGAGTRLSVL.

V gene TRBV18 combines with J gene TRBJ2-1; 11 bases align to TRBD2. Germline V gene data show CDR1 as KGHSH and CDR2 as LQKENI. Trimming took 0 bases from V and 3 from J; bases not matched to a gene: 1. The CDR3 has 16 amino acids. In nucleotides, the CDR3 is TGTGCCAGCTCACCACCGACTAGCGGGAACTACAATGAGCAGTTCTTC. Translated, it gives CASSPPTSGNYNEQFF.

This rearrangement joins TRBV7-8 to TRBJ1-1, with D possibly matching TRBD1 (6 bases). Trimming took off 1 base at V and 6 bases at J, with 18 bases between the two ends. There are 16 residues in the CDR3. Germline CDR1 and CDR2: SGHVS and FQNEAQ. The CDR3 region is CASSLEPRDIMAEAFF. For the CDR3, the DNA is TGTGCCAGCAGCTTAGAGCCCCGGGACATTATGGCTGAAGCTTTCTTT.

V usage is TRBV25-1 and J usage is TRBJ2-3; D gene ambiguous. V was clipped by 4 bases and J by 1 base, with 6 bases between them. The CDR3 is 13 residues long. CDR1 MGHDK and CDR2 SYGVNS come from the germline V gene. The CDR3: CASSVAGTDTQYF. CDR3 sequence (DNA): TGTGCCAGCAGTGTTGCAGGCACAGATACGCAGTATTTT.

The DNA for the CDR3 is TGTGCCAGCAGCGAACTAGTAGCGGGAGGCCCGGATACGCAGTATTTT. Translation gives CASSELVAGGPDTQYF. V and J are TRBV6-1 and TRBJ2-3; 10 nucleotides match TRBD2. The CDR3 runs to 16 residues. Germline lookup yields CDR1 MNHNS and CDR2 SASEGT. J lost 6 bases, V lost 6 bases, and 12 bases had no gene match.